Following are 9 T cell receptor beta chains from one sample sequenced in a study of beta chain features in type 1 diabetes. The study's findings and limits: Moderate but significant shortening of TCRB CDR3s was recorded in all four CD4+ subsets from Type 1 diabetes patients.

Antigens of these TCRs are unknown. All of the isolated RNA was reverse transcribed, so expressed TCRB transcripts were sequenced. Produced via immunoSEQ multiplex PCR; TCRdb's table is partial and in-frame only. The sample contains 300,000 or so clones, approximately 14% of which appear only once. The sequenced sample consisted of naive CD4+ T cells from blood. The receptor source for this set is a young man with type 1 diabetes.

This chain uses TRBV7-2 with TRBJ1-2, with D maybe TRBD1 (5 bases). Trimming took off 2 bases at V and 3 bases at J, with 13 bases between the two ends. CDR3 length: 15 amino acids. Germline values: CDR1 SGHTA, CDR2 FQGNSA. CDR3 in DNA: TGTGCCAGCAGCTTATATGTACAACAGGACTATGGCTACACCTTC. The encoded protein is CASSLYVQQDYGYTF.

In this sample, this clone turned up a few times. The J gene is TRBJ2-7, the V gene TRBV5-1, with D possibly being TRBD2 (6 bases). Trimming removed 5 bases from V and 3 bases from J, with 18 bases in between. The V gene's germline CDR1 is SGHRS and CDR2 YFSETQ. The CDR3 has 15 residues. CDR3 loop: CASRRDSGVYYEQYF. In DNA form, the CDR3 reads TGCGCCAGCAGACGCGATAGCGGAGTCTACTACGAGCAGTACTTC.

This clone was recorded a few times. The chain recombines TRBV4-1 with TRBJ2-3, with 7 bases fitting TRBD2. The CDR3 totals 17 residues. With V trimmed by 4 bases and J by 5 bases, 15 bases remained unmatched. Germline V gene data show CDR1 as MGHRA and CDR2 as YSYEKL. The DNA for the CDR3 is TGCGCCAGCAGCCCCCACGCGTTGCGGGAGTTCAGAGATACGCAGTATTTT. Translated, it gives CASSPHALREFRDTQYF.

The chain joins TRBV7-2 to TRBJ2-7, with TRBD2 matching over 7 bases. CDR1 and CDR2 from the germline V gene are SGHTA and FQGNSA. J was trimmed by 2 bases and V by 1 base; bases with no gene match: 5. The CDR3 consists of 15 residues. CDR3 residues: CASSLVLADTYEQYF. Written as DNA, the CDR3 is TGTGCCAGCAGCTTAGTTCTAGCGGATACCTACGAGCAGTACTTC.

V usage is TRBV28 and J usage is TRBJ2-7; D not resolved. CDR3 length: 13 amino acids. V was cut by 3 bases and J by 1 base, with 7 bases left in between. Germline CDR1 reads MDHEN; CDR2 reads SYDVKM. The CDR3 coding sequence is TGTGCCAGCAGTTTCGCCGGTTCCTACGAGCAGTACTTC. As protein: CASSFAGSYEQYF.

This clone was seen more than once but under ten times. The rearrangement joins TRBV7-2 to TRBJ2-2, with D perhaps matching TRBD1 (5 bases). The length of the CDR3 is 16 residues. V lost 5 bases to trimming and J lost 7 bases, with 20 bases between them. Germline loops: CDR1 SGHTA, CDR2 FQGNSA. CDR3 in DNA: TGTGCCAGCAGCCCCGTAATCAGGGTTATGGACGGGGAGCTGTTTTTT. Its translation is CASSPVIRVMDGELFF. Based on the CDR3 plus reference TRBV7-2 and TRBJ2-2, the full variable domain is GAGVSQSPSNKVTEKGKDVELRCDPISGHTALYWYRQSLGQGLEFLIYFQGNSAPDKSGLPSDRFSAERTGGSVSTLTIQRTQQEDSAVYLCASSPVIRVMDGELFFGEGSRLTVL.

This chain connects TRBV5-4 to TRBJ2-4; no clear D. CDR3 length: 13 residues. Germline V gene sequence: CDR1 SGHNT, CDR2 YYREEE (reference sequence). V lost 4 bases to trimming and J lost 5 bases, with 10 bases between them. For the CDR3, the DNA is TGTGCCAGCAGCCGGGTTGGAGAAAACATTCAGTACTTC. As protein: CASSRVGENIQYF.

The chain has TRBV9 and TRBJ2-3, with TRBD2 matching over 8 bases. The CDR3 consists of 13 residues. V shed 4 bases, J shed 6 bases, and the junction held 4 bases outside the gene matches. Per the germline V gene, CDR1 is SGDLS and CDR2 is YYNGEE. CDR3 DNA sequence: TGTGCCAGCAGCCCCCGACTAGCGGATACGCAGTATTTT. Translating gives CASSPRLADTQYF.

Comment on this clone: Other DNA sequences within the sample encode an identical CDR3. The chain employs TRBV5-1 and TRBJ2-5, with D possibly TRBD1 on 5 matching bases. The CDR3 has 13 amino acids. The germline V gene has CDR1 SGHRS and CDR2 YFSETQ. With 1 base removed from V and 3 bases from J, the gap between germline ends came to 7 bases. CDR3 sequence reads: CASSLPGKETQYF. The CDR3 coding sequence is TGCGCCAGCAGCTTGCCAGGGAAAGAGACCCAGTACTTC.